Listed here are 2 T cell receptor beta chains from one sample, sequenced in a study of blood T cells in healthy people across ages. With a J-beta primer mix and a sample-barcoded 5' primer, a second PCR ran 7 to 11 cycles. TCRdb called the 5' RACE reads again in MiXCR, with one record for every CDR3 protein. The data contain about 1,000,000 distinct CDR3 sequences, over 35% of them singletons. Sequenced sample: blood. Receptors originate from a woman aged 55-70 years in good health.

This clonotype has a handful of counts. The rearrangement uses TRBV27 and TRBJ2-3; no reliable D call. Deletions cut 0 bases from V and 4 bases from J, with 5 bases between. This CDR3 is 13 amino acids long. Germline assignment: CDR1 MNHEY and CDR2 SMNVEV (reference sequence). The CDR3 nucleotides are TGTGCCAGCAGTTTATCCCACGCAGATACGCAGTATTTT. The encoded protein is CASSLSHADTQYF.

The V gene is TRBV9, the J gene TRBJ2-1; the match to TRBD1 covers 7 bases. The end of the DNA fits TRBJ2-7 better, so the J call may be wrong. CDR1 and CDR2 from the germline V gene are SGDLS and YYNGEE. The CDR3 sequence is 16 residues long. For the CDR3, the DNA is TGTGCCAGCAGCGCGACAGGGATTAGGTCCTACAATGAGCAGTACTTC. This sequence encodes CASSATGIRSYNEQYF.